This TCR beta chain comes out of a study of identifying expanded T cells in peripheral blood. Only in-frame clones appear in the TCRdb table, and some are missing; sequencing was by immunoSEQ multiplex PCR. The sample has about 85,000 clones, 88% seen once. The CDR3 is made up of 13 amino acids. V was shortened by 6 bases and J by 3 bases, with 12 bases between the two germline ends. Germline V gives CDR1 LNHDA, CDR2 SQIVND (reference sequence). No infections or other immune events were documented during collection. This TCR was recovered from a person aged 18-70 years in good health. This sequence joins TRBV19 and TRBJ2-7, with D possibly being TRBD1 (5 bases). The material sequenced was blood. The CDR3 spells CASRVQGSYEQYF. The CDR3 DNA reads TGTGCCAGTAGAGTTCAGGGAAGCTACGAGCAGTACTTC.